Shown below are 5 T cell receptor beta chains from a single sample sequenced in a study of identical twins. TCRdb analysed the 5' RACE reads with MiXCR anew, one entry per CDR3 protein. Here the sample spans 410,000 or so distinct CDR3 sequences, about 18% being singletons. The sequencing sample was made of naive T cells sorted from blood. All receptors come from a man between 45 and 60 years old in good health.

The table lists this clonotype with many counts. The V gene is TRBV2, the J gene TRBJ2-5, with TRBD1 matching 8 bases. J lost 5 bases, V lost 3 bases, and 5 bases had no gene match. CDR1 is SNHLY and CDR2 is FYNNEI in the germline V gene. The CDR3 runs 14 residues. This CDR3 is CASSDRTGSETQYF. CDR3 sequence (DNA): TGTGCCAGCAGTGATCGGACAGGGAGTGAGACCCAGTACTTC.

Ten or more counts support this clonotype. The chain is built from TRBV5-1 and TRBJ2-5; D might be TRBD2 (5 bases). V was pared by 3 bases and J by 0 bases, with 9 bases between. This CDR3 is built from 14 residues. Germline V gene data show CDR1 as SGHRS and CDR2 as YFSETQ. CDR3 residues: CASSSDWNQETQYF. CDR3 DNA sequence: TGCGCCAGCAGCTCGGACTGGAACCAAGAGACCCAGTACTTC.

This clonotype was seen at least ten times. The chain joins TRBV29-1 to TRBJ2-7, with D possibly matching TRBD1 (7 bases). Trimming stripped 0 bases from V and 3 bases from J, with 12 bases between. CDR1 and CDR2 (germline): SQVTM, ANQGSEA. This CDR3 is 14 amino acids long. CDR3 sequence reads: CSVEDRGVDYEQYF. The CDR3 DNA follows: TGCAGCGTTGAAGACAGGGGGGTAGACTACGAGCAGTACTTC.

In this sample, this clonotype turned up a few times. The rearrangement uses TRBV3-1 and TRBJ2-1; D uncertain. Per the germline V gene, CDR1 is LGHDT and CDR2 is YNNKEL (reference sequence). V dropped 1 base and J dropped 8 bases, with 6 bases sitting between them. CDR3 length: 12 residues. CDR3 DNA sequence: TGTGCCAGCAGCCAAGTTACCTATGAGCAGTTCTTC. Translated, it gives CASSQVTYEQFF.

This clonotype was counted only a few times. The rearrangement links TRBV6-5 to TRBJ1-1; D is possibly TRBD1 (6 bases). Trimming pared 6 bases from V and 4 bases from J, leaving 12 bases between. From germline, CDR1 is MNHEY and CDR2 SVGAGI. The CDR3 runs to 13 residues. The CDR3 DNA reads TGTGCCAGCAGACCAGGGGTGGTCACTGAAGCTTTCTTT. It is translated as CASRPGVVTEAFF.